The clone carrying this T cell receptor beta chain was counted many times. The antigen remains unidentified. The CDR3 runs 13 residues. Germline V gene sequence: CDR1 DFQATT, CDR2 SNEGSKA (reference sequence). V was cut by 3 bases and J by 3 bases, with 9 bases left in between. For TCR beta, libraries came from iRepertoire HTBI primers and Arm-PCR of CDR3 regions. TCRdb itself ran the multiplex PCR reads through MiXCR, one entry per CDR3 protein. Found here are about 500,000 distinct CDR3 sequences, about a sixth of them singletons; the top ten hold less than 15%. This sample is drawn from a study of regulatory T cells in long-lasting Graves disease. Study results and caveats: With a small sample size, accuracy may have been reduced.

Noted time point: newly diagnosed GD, antithyroid drugs for less than 3 months. The authors made the TCR library using RNA they extracted from PBMCs. In Xi'an, China, an endocrinology department was the source of patients. The EDTA tubes were filled with 8.5 to 9.5 milliliters of drawn peripheral blood. This same sample was also part of a study on T cells in Graves' hyperthyroidism and ophthalmopathy.

The J gene is TRBJ1-5, the V gene TRBV20-1; D is unresolved. The specimen was peripheral blood mononuclear cells (PBMCs), collected at new diagnosis, from a patient treated with antithyroid drugs. This clonotype was sampled from a man in his forties with Graves disease. In nucleotides, the CDR3 is TGCAGTGCTAGGGCAAACCCCAATCAGCCCCAGCATTTT. This encodes CSARANPNQPQHF.